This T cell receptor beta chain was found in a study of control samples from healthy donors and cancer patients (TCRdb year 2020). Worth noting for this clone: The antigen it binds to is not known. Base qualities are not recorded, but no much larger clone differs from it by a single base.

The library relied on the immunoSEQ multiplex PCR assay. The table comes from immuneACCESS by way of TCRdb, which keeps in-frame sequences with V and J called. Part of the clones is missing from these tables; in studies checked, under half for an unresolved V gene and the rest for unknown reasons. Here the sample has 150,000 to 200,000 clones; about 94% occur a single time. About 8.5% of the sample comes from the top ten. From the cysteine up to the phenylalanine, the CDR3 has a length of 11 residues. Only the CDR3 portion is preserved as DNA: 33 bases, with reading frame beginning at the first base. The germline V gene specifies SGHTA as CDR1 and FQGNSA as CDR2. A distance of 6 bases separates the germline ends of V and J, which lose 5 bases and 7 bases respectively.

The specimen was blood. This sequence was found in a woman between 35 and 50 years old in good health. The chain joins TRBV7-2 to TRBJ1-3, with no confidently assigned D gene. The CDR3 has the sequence CASSPRNTIYF. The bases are TGTGCCAGCAGCCCCCGGAACACCATATATTTT. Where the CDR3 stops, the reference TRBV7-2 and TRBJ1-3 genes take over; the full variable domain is GAGVSQSPSNKVTEKGKDVELRCDPISGHTALYWYRQSLGQGLEFLIYFQGNSAPDKSGLPSDRFSAERTGGSVSTLTIQRTQQEDSAVYLCASSPRNTIYFGEGSWLTVV.